Shown below are 4 T cell receptor beta chains from a single sample sequenced in a study of CD8+ T cells in alopecia areata. Treatment denoted: oral pan-JAK inhibitor, 5-10 mg twice daily. Extraction of RNA preceded its reverse transcription into cDNA, which served as the sequencing template. Libraries were prepared by immunoSEQ multiplex PCR; TCRdb keeps only in-frame clonotypes and omits some of them. The table has 200,000 to 250,000 clones, around two fifths seen once; the top ten hold about 0.48%. This sample comprised CD4+ T cells sorted from blood, obtained between weeks 30 and 35, from a patient treated with tofacitinib. The origin of the receptors is a human donor with alopecia areata.

This clone has a handful of counts. V usage is TRBV7-9 and J usage is TRBJ2-7; D call uncertain. The CDR3 sequence is 11 residues long. Trimming removed 5 bases from V and 3 bases from J, with 5 bases in between. Looked up from germline, CDR1 is SEHNR and CDR2 is FQNEAQ (reference sequence). The CDR3 DNA sequence: TGTGCCAGCAGCACTCACTACGAGCAGTACTTC. It translates to CASSTHYEQYF.

CDR3 DNA: TGTGCCAGCAGTACTCCGATCCGGGACAGGGTTCCAGATACGCAGTATTTT. Translation gives CASSTPIRDRVPDTQYF. The genes are TRBV27 and TRBJ2-3; 9 positions agree with TRBD1. Looked up from germline, CDR1 is MNHEY and CDR2 is SMNVEV (reference sequence). The CDR3 sequence is 17 residues long. Trimming at V came to 5 bases and at J to 4 bases, leaving 13 bases not matched to a gene.

The chain recombines TRBV11-2 with TRBJ2-4, with D maybe TRBD1 (6 bases). Germline V gene lookup returns CDR1 SGHAT and CDR2 FQNNGV. CDR3 length equals 13 residues. V was shortened by 0 bases and J by 9 bases, with 9 bases between the two germline ends. CDR3 residues: CASSLEQGTIQYF. CDR3 bases: TGTGCCAGCAGCTTAGAACAGGGCACCATTCAGTACTTC.

Only a few counts were recorded for this clone. V and J are TRBV11-2 and TRBJ2-7; no clear D gene. The CDR3 runs 14 residues. Deletions cut 4 bases from V and 5 bases from J, with 15 bases between. Germline CDR1 reads SGHAT; CDR2 reads FQNNGV. The CDR3 loop is CASSSRPADNEQYF. For the CDR3, the DNA is TGTGCCAGCAGCTCGCGACCGGCAGATAACGAGCAGTACTTC.